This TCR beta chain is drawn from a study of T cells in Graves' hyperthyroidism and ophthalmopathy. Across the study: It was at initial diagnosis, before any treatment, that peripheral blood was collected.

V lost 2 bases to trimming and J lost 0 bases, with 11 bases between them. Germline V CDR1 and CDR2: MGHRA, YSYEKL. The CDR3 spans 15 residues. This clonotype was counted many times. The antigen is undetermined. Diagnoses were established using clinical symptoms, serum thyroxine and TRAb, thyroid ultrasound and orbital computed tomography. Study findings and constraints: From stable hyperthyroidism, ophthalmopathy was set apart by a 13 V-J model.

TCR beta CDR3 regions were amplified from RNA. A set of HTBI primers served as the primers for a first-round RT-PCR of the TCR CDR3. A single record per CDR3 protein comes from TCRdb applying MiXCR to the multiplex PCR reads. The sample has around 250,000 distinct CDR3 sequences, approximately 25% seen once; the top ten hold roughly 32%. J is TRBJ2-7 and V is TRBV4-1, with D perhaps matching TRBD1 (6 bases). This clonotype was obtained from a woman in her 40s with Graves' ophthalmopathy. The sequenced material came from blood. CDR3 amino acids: CASSQTTGNSYEQYF. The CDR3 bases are TGCGCCAGCAGCCAAACGACAGGTAACTCCTACGAGCAGTACTTC.